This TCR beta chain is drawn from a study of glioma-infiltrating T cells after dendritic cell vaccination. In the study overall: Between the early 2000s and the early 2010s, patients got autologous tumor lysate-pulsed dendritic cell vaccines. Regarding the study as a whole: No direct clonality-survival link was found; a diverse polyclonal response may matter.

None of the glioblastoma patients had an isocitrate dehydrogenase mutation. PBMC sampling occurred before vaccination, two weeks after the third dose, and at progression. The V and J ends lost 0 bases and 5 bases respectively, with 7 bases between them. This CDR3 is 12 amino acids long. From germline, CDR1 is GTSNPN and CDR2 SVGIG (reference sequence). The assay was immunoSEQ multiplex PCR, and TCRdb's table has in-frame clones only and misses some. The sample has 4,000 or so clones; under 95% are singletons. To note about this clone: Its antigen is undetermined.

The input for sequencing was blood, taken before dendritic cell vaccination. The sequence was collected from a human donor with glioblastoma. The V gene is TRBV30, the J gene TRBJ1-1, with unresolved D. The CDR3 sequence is CAWSVGRTEAFF. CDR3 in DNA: TGTGCCTGGAGTGTAGGGAGGACTGAAGCTTTCTTT.